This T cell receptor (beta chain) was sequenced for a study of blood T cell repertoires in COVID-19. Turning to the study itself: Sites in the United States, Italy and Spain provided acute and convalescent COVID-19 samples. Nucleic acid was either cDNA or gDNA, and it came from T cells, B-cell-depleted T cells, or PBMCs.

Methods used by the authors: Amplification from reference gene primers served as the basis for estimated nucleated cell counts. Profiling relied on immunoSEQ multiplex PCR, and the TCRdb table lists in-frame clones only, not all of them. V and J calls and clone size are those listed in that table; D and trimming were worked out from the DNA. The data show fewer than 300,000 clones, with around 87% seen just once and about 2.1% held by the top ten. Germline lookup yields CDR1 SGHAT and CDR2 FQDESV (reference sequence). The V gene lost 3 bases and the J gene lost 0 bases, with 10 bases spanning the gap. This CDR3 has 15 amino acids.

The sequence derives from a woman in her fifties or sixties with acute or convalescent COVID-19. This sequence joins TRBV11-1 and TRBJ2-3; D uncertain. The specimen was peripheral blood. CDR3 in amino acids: CASSLFEISTDTQYF. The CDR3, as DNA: TGTGCCAGCAGCTTGTTTGAGATTAGCACAGATACGCAGTATTTT. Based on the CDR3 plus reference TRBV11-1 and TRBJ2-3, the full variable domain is EAEVAQSPRYKITEKSQAVAFWCDPISGHATLYWYRQILGQGPELLVQFQDESVVDDSQLPKDRFSAERLKGVDSTLKIQPAELGDSAMYLCASSLFEISTDTQYFGPGTRLTVL.